Listed here is a single T cell receptor (beta chain). The data originate from a study of blood T cell repertoires in COVID-19. Study-wide context: The cDNA or gDNA used as material had been derived from T cells, B-cell-depleted T cells, or PBMCs.

Donors were grouped by their self-reported clinical history. Per the authors' pipeline: Amplifying reference gene primers gave estimates of nucleated cell counts. Only in-frame clones appear in the TCRdb table, and some are missing; sequencing was by immunoSEQ multiplex PCR. The V and J calls and clone size come from that table; D and trimming were worked out from the DNA. The sample includes 200,000 to 300,000 clones, around 89% seen only once; the top ten take approximately 2.5%. Sample: PBMCs or T cells enriched from blood (not recorded which). This clonotype was sampled from a woman aged 40 to 50 with acute COVID-19.

The CDR3, as DNA: TGTGCCTGGTCCCGGGACAGGCCCTCTGGGGCCAACGTCCTGACTTTC. Translated: CAWSRDRPSGANVLTF. The rearrangement links TRBV30 to TRBJ2-6; 8 bases fit TRBD1. The V segment lost 5 bases and the J segment 0 bases; nucleotides outside the gene matches: 6. Germline V CDR1 and CDR2: GTSNPN, SVGIG (reference sequence). This CDR3 is built from 16 residues.